A selection of T cell receptor beta chains follows, all from one sample in a study of Ad26.COV2.S vaccination and SARS-CoV-2 variants. Clones were read by immunoSEQ multiplex PCR, and TCRdb kept only the in-frame ones, dropping some. The table lists over 400,000 clones, 92% of them singletons. This sample comprised peripheral blood, obtained in a trial of Ad26.COV2.S vaccine versus placebo. These receptor sequences come from a person aged 18 to 65 who received the Ad26.COV2.S COVID-19 vaccine or a placebo. The CDR3 runs from the conserved cysteine through the conserved F or W. D genes are given only for firm matches. Clone size appears in some rows only: once, few, many, or a class for an expanded clone.

d_call	v_call	clone_size	j_call	cdr3_nt	cdr3_aa
-	TRBV25-1	-	TRBJ1-5	TGTGCCAGCAGTTTAGGGGGGCCTCAGCCCCAGCATTTT	CASSLGGPQPQHF
TRBD2	TRBV7-9	-	TRBJ2-5	TGTGCCAGCAGCTTAGGTGCGGGGGGGTTCGAGACCCAGTACTTC	CASSLGAGGFETQYF
TRBD2	TRBV6-2/TRBV6-3	-	TRBJ2-3	TGTGCCAGCAGTTACTCGATATTGCGGGGGATCCGAGCAGATACGCAGTATTTT	CASSYSILRGIRADTQYF
TRBD1	TRBV5-1	-	TRBJ1-6	TGCGCCAGCAGCACGGGACAGGGCTATTCACCCCTCCACTTT	CASSTGQGYSPLHF
-	TRBV6-5	-	TRBJ2-7	TGTGCCAGCAGTTTCGACAGGTTCTCCTACGAGCAGTACTTC	CASSFDRFSYEQYF
-	TRBV7-8	-	TRBJ2-7	TGTGCCAGCAGCACAACTGCAGGGATCAACGAGCAGTACTTC	CASSTTAGINEQYF
TRBD2	TRBV6-4	-	TRBJ2-7	TGTGCCAGCAGGGATCTAGCGGGGAGAGTCTACGAGCAGTACTTC	CASRDLAGRVYEQYF
-	TRBV4-3	-	TRBJ1-2	TGCGCCAGCAGCCCTAGATTAGGGCGCCTGAGTGGCTACACCTTC	CASSPRLGRLSGYTF
-	TRBV5-5	few	TRBJ1-1	TGTGCCAGCAGCGAAATAGGGGGTACTCGCAACACTGAAGCTTTCTTT	CASSEIGGTRNTEAFF
-	TRBV7-9	-	TRBJ1-2	TGTGCCAGCAGCTTGGTAGGGCGGGGCTATGGCTACACCTTC	CASSLVGRGYGYTF
-	TRBV5-6	-	TRBJ1-2	TGTGCCAGCAGCTTCGGGGGAGGCTACACCTTC	CASSFGGGYTF
TRBD1	TRBV4-3	-	TRBJ1-6	TGCGCCCGCAGCCAAACGACAGGGGGTCTTGGACCCCTCCACTTT	CARSQTTGGLGPLHF
TRBD2	TRBV7-9	-	TRBJ2-2	TGTGCCAGCAGCCGACTAGCGGTGAACACCGGGGAGCTGTTTTTT	CASSRLAVNTGELFF
TRBD2	TRBV11-2	-	TRBJ2-5	TGTGCCAGCAGCTTAGAAACGGGACTAACCCAAGAGACCCAGTACTTC	CASSLETGLTQETQYF
TRBD2	TRBV13	once	TRBJ2-6	TGTGCCAGCGCCGAAGCGGGGGGGCCCTCTGGGGCCAACGTCCTGACTTTC	CASAEAGGPSGANVLTF
-	TRBV19	-	TRBJ2-7	TGTGCCAGTGCCCCTGACAGGTCCTACGAGCAGTACTTC	CASAPDRSYEQYF
-	TRBV11-2	-	TRBJ2-7	TGTGCCAGCAGCCCTCCCGTCTATCCCTACGAGCAGTACTTC	CASSPPVYPYEQYF
-	TRBV28	once	TRBJ2-5	TGTGCCAGCACCCCCCTCGAAGTCCAAGAGACCCAGTACTTC	CASTPLEVQETQYF
TRBD1	TRBV9	-	TRBJ1-4	TGTGCCAGCAGCACCCGGGACAGGGGGAATGAAAAACTGTTTTTT	CASSTRDRGNEKLFF
TRBD2	TRBV3-1/TRBV3-2	-	TRBJ2-3	TGTGCCAGCAGCCAGCTAGCGGGGGGGCCTGGAGATACGCAGTATTTT	CASSQLAGGPGDTQYF
-	TRBV9	-	TRBJ2-7	TGTGCCAGCAGCGTAGTAGGGTACGAGCAGTACTTC	CASSVVGYEQYF
-	TRBV19	-	TRBJ2-7	TGTGCCAGTAGTATTATGACCGGGGTCGGGGAGCAGTACTTC	CASSIMTGVGEQYF
-	TRBV24-1	-	TRBJ2-1	TGTGCCACCAGTATCGGAGGTAGTAATGAGCAGTTCTTC	CATSIGGSNEQFF
TRBD2	TRBV19	-	TRBJ2-7	TGTGCCAGTAGTACCGGGACTAGCGCCTACGAGCAGTACTTC	CASSTGTSAYEQYF
-	TRBV5-1	-	TRBJ1-2	TGCGCCAGCAGCTGGCAGGGTGACTATGGCTACACCTTC	CASSWQGDYGYTF
-	TRBV7-6	-	TRBJ1-2	TGTGCCAGCAGCTCAGGACGGCGAAGGGGCATAGACTATGGCTACACCTTC	CASSSGRRRGIDYGYTF
-	TRBV12-3/TRBV12-4	-	TRBJ2-1	TGTGCCAGCAGTTTATGGCAGAATAGGGTGCAGTTCTTC	CASSLWQNRVQFF
-	TRBV6-2/TRBV6-3	-	TRBJ2-7	TGTGCCAGCAGTTTGGCTCACGAGCAGTACTTC	CASSLAHEQYF